This TCR beta chain was retrieved from a study of blood T cell repertoires in COVID-19. Study summary: The study drew acute and convalescent COVID-19 samples from the United States, Italy and Spain. The analysed material was cDNA or gDNA that came from T cells, B-cell-depleted T cells, or PBMCs.

Authors' methods: Reference gene primer amplification gave estimated nucleated cell counts. Libraries were prepared by immunoSEQ multiplex PCR; TCRdb keeps only in-frame clonotypes and omits some of them. From that table come the V and J calls and clone size; the DNA was used to work out D and trimming. The sample lists about 87,000 clones, about 82% occurring once. The length of the CDR3 is 16 residues. CDR1 is SGDLS and CDR2 is YYNGEE in the germline V gene. V was pared by 0 bases and J by 5 bases, with 12 bases between. The TCR sequence derives from a human donor in a cohort sampled during active COVID-19. This sequence joins TRBV9 and TRBJ1-6; no definite D call. Specimen: peripheral blood. CDR3 protein: CASSVGEGGNNSPLHF. The CDR3 coding sequence is TGTGCCAGCAGCGTAGGCGAGGGCGGAAATAATTCACCCCTCCACTTT.